What follows describes a single T cell receptor beta chain. This clone occurred a few times. What antigen it recognizes has not been identified. Within one base of it there is no much larger clone, and no base qualities were kept. The CDR3 covers 15 residues, taking in both the cysteine and the phenylalanine. The entry retains the CDR3 DNA only, 45 bases that are in frame from base 1. The junction carries 14 bases between V and J, which are trimmed by 0 bases and 5 bases respectively. The germline V gene provides CDR1 SGHRS and CDR2 YFSETQ. Patients with autoimmune disease history or receiving systemic immunosuppression were excluded from the trial. In every dose cohort, peripheral blood was drawn for TCR sequencing at baseline, cycle 4 day 1, and cycle 7 day 1. Samples were obtained from an open-label, multicenter, first-in-human phase I dose-escalation trial of ivuxolimab. Adults with locally advanced or metastatic melanoma, renal cell, hepatocellular, or head and neck squamous cell carcinoma were enrolled in the trial. Before TCR sequencing, CD4+ T cells and CD8+ T cells were sorted from peripheral blood as separate populations.

This entry comes from a study of OX40 agonist ivuxolimab in advanced cancers. Describing the broader study: Ivuxolimab was a fully human IgG2 agonistic monoclonal antibody targeting the costimulatory receptor OX40 (CD134). Partial responses were achieved by three dose-escalation patients, of whom one had hepatocellular carcinoma and two had cutaneous melanoma. Among the roughly 52 dose-escalation patients, roughly 20 had hepatocellular carcinoma, 15 melanoma, 9 renal cell carcinoma and 9 head and neck cancer. In the dose-escalation cohort, 70% to 85% of patients were male, and the mean age was roughly 60 years, with a range of about 23 to 85. Intravenous ivuxolimab was administered to patients every 2 weeks at six dose levels: 0.01, 0.1, 0.3, 1.5, 3 and 10 mg/kg. Patients were allowed to have had prior anti-PD-1, anti-PD-L1 or anti-CTLA-4 therapy, and 40% of the dose-escalation patients had been treated with checkpoint inhibitors. The point of sequencing TCRbeta in the periphery was to test whether ivuxolimab changed TCR sequence diversity and drove clonal T-cell expansion. The paper reports the monotherapy dose-escalation portion (N of about 52 patients) of the phase I ivuxolimab trial.

Overall results and qualifications from the work: At doses of 0.1 to 3.0 mg/kg, clonal expansion of both CD4+ and CD8+ T cells in blood was seen between baseline and week 6. In partial responders in the 0.1-3.0 mg/kg groups, normalized peripheral clonal expansion was found to be among the lowest, especially among CD8+ T cells. Low levels of normalized T-cell clonal expansion were also seen in some nonresponding patients. Which antigens the clonally expanded peripheral T cells were specific for was not determined. After ivuxolimab, CD8+ T cells had more expanded clones than CD4+ T cells on average.

Genomic DNA was isolated from the sorted cells so that the TCRbeta CDR3 region could be sequenced. The immunoSEQ Assay was used for sequencing of TCRbeta CDR3 regions. Imported from immuneACCESS, the table was reduced by TCRdb to in-frame sequences with V and J called. These copies leave out some clones; in studies compared against another copy, an unresolved V gene accounts for under half, and the cause of the remainder is not known. A total of under 100,000 clones appear in this sample, 90% to 95% of them only once. The ten largest account for 2.6% of the sample. The source is an adult with an advanced solid tumor such as melanoma, head and neck, liver or kidney cancer. This receptor chain uses TRBV5-1 and TRBJ1-2; the D gene is not confidently resolved. Sequencing used CD4+ or CD8+ T cells sorted from blood, obtained in a trial of the OX40 agonist ivuxolimab. The CDR3 amino acid sequence is: CASSLDLDGTYGYTF. The DNA sequence is given as TGCGCCAGCAGCTTGGACTTAGACGGAACTTATGGCTACACCTTC.